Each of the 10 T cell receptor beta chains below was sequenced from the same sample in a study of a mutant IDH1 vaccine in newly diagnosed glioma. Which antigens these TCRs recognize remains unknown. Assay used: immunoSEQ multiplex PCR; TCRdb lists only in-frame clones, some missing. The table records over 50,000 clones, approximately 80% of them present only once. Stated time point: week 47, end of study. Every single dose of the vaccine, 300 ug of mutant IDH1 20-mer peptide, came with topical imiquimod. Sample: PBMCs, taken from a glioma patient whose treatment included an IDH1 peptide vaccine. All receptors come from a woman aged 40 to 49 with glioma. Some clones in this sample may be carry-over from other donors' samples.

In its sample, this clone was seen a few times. CDR3 coding DNA: TGTGCCAGTACGAGGGGGAGTGACACTGAAGCTTTCTTT. As protein: CASTRGSDTEAFF. V and J are TRBV19 and TRBJ1-1; TRBD1 might be the D (6 bases). Trimming pared 7 bases from V and 3 bases from J, leaving 12 bases between. CDR1 and CDR2 from the germline V gene are LNHDA and SQIVND (reference sequence). This CDR3 is built from 13 residues.

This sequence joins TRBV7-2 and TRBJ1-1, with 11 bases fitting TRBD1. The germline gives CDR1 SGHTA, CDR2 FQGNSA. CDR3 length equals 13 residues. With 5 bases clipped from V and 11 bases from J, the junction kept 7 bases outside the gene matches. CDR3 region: CASSRDRGEVAFF. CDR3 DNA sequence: TGTGCCAGCAGCAGGGACAGGGGGGAGGTCGCTTTCTTT.

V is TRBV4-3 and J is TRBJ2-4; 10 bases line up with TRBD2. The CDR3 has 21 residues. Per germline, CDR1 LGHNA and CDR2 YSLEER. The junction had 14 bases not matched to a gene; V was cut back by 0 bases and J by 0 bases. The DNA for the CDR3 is TGCGCCAGCAGCCAAGATCCGTTCGGACTAGCGGAAGACCTAGCCAAAAACATTCAGTACTTC. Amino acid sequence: CASSQDPFGLAEDLAKNIQYF.

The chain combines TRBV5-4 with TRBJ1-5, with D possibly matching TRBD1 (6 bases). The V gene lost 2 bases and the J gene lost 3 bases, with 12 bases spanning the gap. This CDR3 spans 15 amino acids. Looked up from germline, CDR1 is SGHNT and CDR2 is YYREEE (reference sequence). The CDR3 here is CASSLQGRDNQPQHF. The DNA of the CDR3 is TGTGCCAGCAGCTTACAGGGACGCGACAATCAGCCCCAGCATTTT.

The CDR3 nucleotides read TGTGCCAGCAGCTTTGACCCCTTATCGCAGTATTTT. It is translated as CASSFDPLSQYF. The rearrangement joins TRBV7-9 to TRBJ2-3, with D unresolved. CDR3 size: 12 residues. The V and J ends lost 3 bases and 10 bases respectively, with 11 bases between them. Germline assignment: CDR1 SEHNR and CDR2 FQNEAQ (reference sequence).

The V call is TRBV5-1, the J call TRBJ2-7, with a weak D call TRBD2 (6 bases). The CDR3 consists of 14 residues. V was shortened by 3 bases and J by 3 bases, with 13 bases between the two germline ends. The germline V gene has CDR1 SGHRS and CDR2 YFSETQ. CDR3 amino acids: CASSSGLQGYEQYF. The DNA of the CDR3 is TGCGCCAGCAGCTCGGGACTGCAGGGCTACGAGCAGTACTTC.

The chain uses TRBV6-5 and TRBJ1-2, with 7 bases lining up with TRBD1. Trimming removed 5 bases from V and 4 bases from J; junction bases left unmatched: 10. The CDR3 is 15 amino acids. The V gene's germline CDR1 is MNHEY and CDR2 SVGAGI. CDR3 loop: CASSARQGRGYGYTF. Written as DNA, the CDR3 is TGTGCCAGCAGTGCACGACAGGGACGGGGCTATGGCTACACCTTC.

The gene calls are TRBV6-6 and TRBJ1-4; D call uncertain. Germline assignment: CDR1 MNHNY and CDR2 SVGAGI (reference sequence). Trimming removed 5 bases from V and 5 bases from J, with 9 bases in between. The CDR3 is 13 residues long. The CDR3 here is CASSPNVNEKLFF. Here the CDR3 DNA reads TGTGCCAGCAGTCCGAATGTAAATGAAAAACTGTTTTTT.

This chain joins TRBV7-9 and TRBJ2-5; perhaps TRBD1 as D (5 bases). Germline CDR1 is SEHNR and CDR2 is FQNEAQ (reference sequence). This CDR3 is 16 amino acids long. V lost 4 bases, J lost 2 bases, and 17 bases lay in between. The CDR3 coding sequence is TGTGCCAGCAGCTCTAAGACAGAGATTCTACAAGAGACCCAGTACTTC. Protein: CASSSKTEILQETQYF.

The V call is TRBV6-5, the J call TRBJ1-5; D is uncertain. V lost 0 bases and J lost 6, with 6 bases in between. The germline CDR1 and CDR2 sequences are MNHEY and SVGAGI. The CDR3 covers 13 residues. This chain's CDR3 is CASSYSPGQPQHF. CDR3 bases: TGTGCCAGCAGTTACTCCCCGGGTCAGCCCCAGCATTTT.